These 21 T cell receptor beta chains share one sample of origin, sequenced in a study of T-cell memory formation after mild COVID-19. Each CDR3 protein gets one entry after TCRdb re-called the 5' RACE reads with MiXCR. The profile shows fewer than 200,000 distinct CDR3 sequences, about a fifth of them singletons. Sequencing used PBMCs or a T cell subset sorted from them (not recorded which). The receptors were gathered from an adult woman who had mild COVID-19 (a few samples of this study predate the infection). Cell type and time point are not known.

The J gene is TRBJ1-2, the V gene TRBV6-2 or TRBV6-3, with 8 bases lining up with TRBD1. Germline CDR1 is MNHEY and CDR2 is SVGEGT. J gave up 12 bases and V 2 bases, and 14 bases lay outside the gene matches. This CDR3 comprises 15 residues. The CDR3 protein is CASSYRDRTGWFHTF. The CDR3 DNA follows: TGTGCCAGCAGTTACCGGGACCGGACAGGGTGGTTCCACACCTTC.

In its sample, this clonotype was seen a few times. The chain has TRBV4-3 and TRBJ2-1; TRBD2 agrees at 9 bases. Germline loops: CDR1 LGHNA, CDR2 YSLEER. CDR3 length: 16 residues. V gave up 0 bases and J gave up 6 bases; unmatched junction bases: 6. Written as DNA, the CDR3 is TGCGCCAGCAGCCAAGATGGGGTAGCGGGAGCCAATGAGCAGTTCTTC. The encoded protein is CASSQDGVAGANEQFF.

The chain carries TRBV14 and TRBJ2-7; 8 bases line up with TRBD2. The CDR3 runs to 16 residues. Unmatched junction bases numbered 8, after V lost 1 base and J lost 3 bases. From germline, CDR1 is SGHDN and CDR2 FVKESK. CDR3 protein: CASSQARGGLGYEQYF. The CDR3 bases are TGTGCCAGCAGCCAAGCCCGGGGGGGCCTCGGCTACGAGCAGTACTTC. Looking up the rest from reference TRBV14 and TRBJ2-7 gives the full variable domain: EAGVTQFPSHSVIEKGQTVTLRCDPISGHDNLYWYRRVMGKEIKFLLHFVKESKQDESGMPNNRFLAERTGGTYSTLKVQPAELEDSGVYFCASSQARGGLGYEQYFGPGTRLTVT.

The CDR3 DNA reads as TGCAGTGCTGAGGTAGCGGGTTTTATCTACGAGCAGTACTTC. Translating gives CSAEVAGFIYEQYF. The V call is TRBV20-1, the J call TRBJ2-7; the match to TRBD2 covers 7 bases. This CDR3 is 14 amino acids long. The V and J ends lost 5 bases and 3 bases, in that order; junction bases with no gene match: 10. From germline, CDR1 is DFQATT and CDR2 SNEGSKA (reference sequence).

This clonotype has just a few counts. J is TRBJ2-2 and V is TRBV7-9; 8 nucleotides line up with TRBD1. The CDR3 has 14 residues. Germline CDR1 and CDR2: SEHNR and FQNEAQ (reference sequence). J gave up 6 bases and V 4 bases, and 4 bases lay outside the gene matches. In DNA form, the CDR3 reads TGTGCCAGCAGCTCGCCAGGGGGCCCCGGGGAGCTGTTTTTT. This translates into CASSSPGGPGELFF.

This chain joins TRBV14 and TRBJ1-1; possibly TRBD1 for D (5 bases). Per the germline V gene, CDR1 is SGHDN and CDR2 is FVKESK. V gave up 1 base and J gave up 5 bases, with 8 bases separating them. This CDR3 has 13 amino acids. The CDR3: CASSQVGETEAFF. In DNA, the CDR3 is TGTGCCAGCAGCCAAGTAGGGGAGACTGAAGCTTTCTTT.

This clonotype was detected only a few times. The V and J genes are TRBV5-1 and TRBJ2-7; D not certain. CDR3 size: 15 residues. Germline CDR1 SGHRS, CDR2 YFSETQ. Trimming left V 0 bases short and J 5 bases short, with 15 bases between. The chain's CDR3 is CASSLAGSFGHEQYF. CDR3 coding DNA: TGCGCCAGCAGCTTGGCCGGCAGCTTTGGGCACGAGCAGTACTTC.

The chain carries TRBV5-6 and TRBJ2-7; D call uncertain. V lost 0 bases and J lost 2, with 6 bases in between. CDR3 length equals 13 residues. The germline CDR1 and CDR2 sequences are SGHDT and YYEEEE. The CDR3 DNA sequence: TGTGCCAGCAGCTTGGACGGAGCCTACGAGCAGTACTTC. Amino acids: CASSLDGAYEQYF.

The V call is TRBV5-6, the J call TRBJ2-2; D ambiguous. Germline CDR1 and CDR2: SGHDT and YYEEEE. V was trimmed by 4 bases and J by 3 bases, leaving 13 bases between them. The CDR3 loop spans 15 amino acids. CDR3 in DNA: TGTGCCAGCAGCCTCCCTACCGGATACACCGGGGAGCTGTTTTTT. This gives the protein CASSLPTGYTGELFF.

The rearrangement uses TRBV12-3 or TRBV12-4 and TRBJ1-6; possible D gene TRBD1, 5 bases. V was trimmed by 6 bases and J by 9 bases, leaving 18 bases between them. This CDR3 has 15 residues. The CDR3 loop reads CASSRDQSGVSPLHF. The CDR3 region has the DNA TGTGCCAGCAGCAGGGACCAAAGTGGTGTTTCACCCCTCCACTTT.

The chain is built from TRBV12-5 and TRBJ2-1, with 7 positions matching TRBD2. CDR1 is LGHNT and CDR2 is FRNRAP in the germline V gene. The CDR3 loop spans 14 amino acids. V gave up 5 bases and J gave up 9 bases; unmatched junction bases: 10. CDR3 region: CASGQTSLGGEQFF. The CDR3, as DNA: TGTGCTAGTGGTCAGACTAGCCTCGGGGGTGAGCAGTTCTTC.

This clonotype turned up a few times. The V gene is TRBV5-1, the J gene TRBJ1-1; perhaps TRBD1 as D (5 bases). The CDR3 has 16 residues. Germline V gives CDR1 SGHRS, CDR2 YFSETQ. V lost 0 bases to trimming and J lost 0 bases, with 12 bases between them. CDR3 DNA: TGCGCCAGCAGCTTGGTAGGCAGGGCCATGAACACTGAAGCTTTCTTT. Translation gives CASSLVGRAMNTEAFF.

The gene calls are TRBV9 and TRBJ1-2, with D unclear. CDR1 is SGDLS and CDR2 is YYNGEE in the germline V gene. This CDR3 spans 14 amino acids. V was pared by 0 bases and J by 4 bases, with 10 bases between. Here the CDR3 reads CASSVDWTGYGYTF. The CDR3 DNA reads TGTGCCAGCAGCGTAGATTGGACGGGCTATGGCTACACCTTC. Combining the CDR3 with reference TRBV9 and TRBJ1-2 gives the whole variable domain DSGVTQTPKHLITATGQRVTLRCSPRSGDLSVYWYQQSLDQGLQFLIQYYNGEERAKGNILERFSAQQFPDLHSELNLSSLELGDSALYFCASSVDWTGYGYTFGSGTRLTVV.

The V gene is TRBV30, the J gene TRBJ2-7; 8 nucleotides line up with TRBD2. This CDR3 region has 13 residues. Germline loops: CDR1 GTSNPN, CDR2 SVGIG (reference sequence). Trimming removed 4 bases from V and 5 bases from J; junction bases left unmatched: 7. The CDR3 DNA sequence: TGTGCCTGGAATAGCGGGAATGTCGACGAGCAGTACTTC. The encoded protein is CAWNSGNVDEQYF.

The chain combines TRBV2 with TRBJ2-5; 7 bases fit TRBD2. CDR1 SNHLY and CDR2 FYNNEI come from the germline V gene. The CDR3 contains 18 residues. V dropped 7 bases and J dropped 5; count of bases not matched to a gene: 22. CDR3 amino acids: CASKRLGAGDMRRETQYF. For the CDR3, the DNA is TGTGCCAGCAAACGTCTCGGCGCGGGGGATATGAGGAGGGAGACCCAGTACTTC.

The CDR3 protein is CASSVGQGLYNEQFF. In nucleotides, the CDR3 is TGCGCCAGCAGCGTGGGACAGGGTCTATACAATGAGCAGTTCTTC. The V and J genes are TRBV5-1 and TRBJ2-1, with TRBD1 identical over 9 bases. J lost 4 bases, V lost 4 bases, and 6 bases had no gene match. Germline CDR1 is SGHRS and CDR2 is YFSETQ. There are 15 residues in the CDR3.

The J gene is TRBJ2-7, the V gene TRBV10-3; 9 bases fit TRBD2. The V segment lost 11 bases and the J segment 5 bases; nucleotides outside the gene matches: 13. Germline V gives CDR1 ENHRY, CDR2 SYGVKD. This CDR3 contains 14 residues. The CDR3 spells CASRGGGESHEQYF. DNA for the CDR3: TGTGCCTCGCGCGGGGGGGGCGAGTCCCACGAGCAGTACTTC.

This clonotype appeared many times. The V gene is TRBV5-6, the J gene TRBJ2-1; TRBD1 aligns across 9 bases. Germline assignment: CDR1 SGHDT and CDR2 YYEEEE. The CDR3 contains 15 residues. V trimming: 1 base; J trimming: 3 bases; junction bases outside the gene matches: 2. The CDR3: CASSLLGQGYNEQFF. In DNA, the CDR3 is TGTGCCAGCAGCTTGCTGGGACAGGGCTACAATGAGCAGTTCTTC.

This clonotype was seen only a few times. This sequence joins TRBV9 and TRBJ1-2, with D hard to call. The CDR3 runs to 17 residues. Per the germline V gene, CDR1 is SGDLS and CDR2 is YYNGEE. The germline V and J ends were trimmed by 3 bases and 2 bases, with 20 bases remaining between them. The CDR3 sequence is CASSDPLWASQNYGYTF. The CDR3 coding sequence is TGTGCCAGCAGCGATCCCCTTTGGGCGTCGCAGAACTATGGCTACACCTTC. The whole variable domain, remainder taken from reference TRBV9 and TRBJ1-2, is DSGVTQTPKHLITATGQRVTLRCSPRSGDLSVYWYQQSLDQGLQFLIQYYNGEERAKGNILERFSAQQFPDLHSELNLSSLELGDSALYFCASSDPLWASQNYGYTFGSGTRLTVV.

In the case of this clonotype: The junction does not match germline at one end; this may be a read error. The J gene is TRBJ1-1, the V gene TRBV18; D is unclear. CDR3 length: 18 residues. CDR1 and CDR2 (germline): KGHSH, LQKENI. DNA for the CDR3: TGTGCCAGCTCACCACGCGGTAGTAAGGAAACCAGTGGCTCTAGGTTGACCTTT. Encoded protein: CASSPRGSKETSGSRLTF.

This clonotype was detected a few times. The chain links TRBV4-1 to TRBJ1-5; unclear D gene. The germline CDR1 and CDR2 sequences are MGHRA and YSYEKL. The CDR3 contains 15 residues. Trimming shortened V by 3 bases and J by 2 bases, and 11 bases separated the two germline ends. CDR3 region: CASSQFAPGNQPQHF. The CDR3 DNA reads as TGCGCCAGCAGCCAGTTCGCTCCGGGCAATCAGCCCCAGCATTTT.